Sequencing of this TCR beta chain was carried out in a study of shared clonotypes between healthy human individuals. Naive CD8 cells lacked CD45RO and underwent positive selection for CCR7, leaving out terminally differentiated effector memory CD45RA+ cells. V lost 4 bases and J lost 3; bases outside the gene matches: 6. The CDR3 sequence is 14 residues long. Germline-derived CDR1 and CDR2 are SGHVS and FNYEAQ. In the case of this clone: The antigen is not known.

This table comes from immunoSEQ multiplex PCR, and its TCRdb copy is limited to in-frame clones, with some not included. The sample has about 820,000 clones; almost 95% are singletons. Findings and caveats of the study: The sole specimen, blood, was sampled, and tissue repertoires likely differ. Sequencing of the sorted subsets was shown by rarefaction to be incomplete despite large depth.

The sample taken for sequencing was naive CD8+ T cells sorted from blood. V gene TRBV7-6 combines with J gene TRBJ2-7, with TRBD1 matching over 7 bases. The TCR sequence derives from a young man in good health. The DNA for the CDR3 is TGTGCCAGCAGCTCCTATGGACAGGTCTACGAGCAGTACTTC. Amino acids: CASSSYGQVYEQYF.